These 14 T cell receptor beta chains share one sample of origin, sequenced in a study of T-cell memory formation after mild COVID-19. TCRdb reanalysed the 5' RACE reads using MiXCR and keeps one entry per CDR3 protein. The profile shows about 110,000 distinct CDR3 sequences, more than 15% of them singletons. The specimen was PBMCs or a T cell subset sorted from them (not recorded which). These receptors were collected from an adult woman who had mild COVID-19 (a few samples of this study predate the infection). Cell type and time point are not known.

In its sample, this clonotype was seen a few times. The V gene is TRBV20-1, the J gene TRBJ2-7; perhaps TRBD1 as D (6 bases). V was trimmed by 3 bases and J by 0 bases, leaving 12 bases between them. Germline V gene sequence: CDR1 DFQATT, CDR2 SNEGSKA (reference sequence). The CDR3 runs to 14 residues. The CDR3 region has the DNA TGCAGTGCTAGCCTTGGACAGAGCTCCTACGAGCAGTACTTC. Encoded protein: CSASLGQSSYEQYF.

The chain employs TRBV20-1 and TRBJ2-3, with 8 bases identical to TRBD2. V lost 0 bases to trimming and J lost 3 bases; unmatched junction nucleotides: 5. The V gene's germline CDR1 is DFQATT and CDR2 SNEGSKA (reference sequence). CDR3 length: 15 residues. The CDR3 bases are TGCAGTGCTAGAGATGCCGGGAGGGAAACAGATACGCAGTATTTT. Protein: CSARDAGRETDTQYF.

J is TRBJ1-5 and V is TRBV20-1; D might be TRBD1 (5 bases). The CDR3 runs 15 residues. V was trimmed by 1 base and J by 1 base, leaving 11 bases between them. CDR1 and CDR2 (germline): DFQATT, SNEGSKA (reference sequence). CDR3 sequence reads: CSARGAEGSNQPQHF. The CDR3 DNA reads TGCAGTGCTAGAGGGGCCGAGGGGAGCAATCAGCCCCAGCATTTT.

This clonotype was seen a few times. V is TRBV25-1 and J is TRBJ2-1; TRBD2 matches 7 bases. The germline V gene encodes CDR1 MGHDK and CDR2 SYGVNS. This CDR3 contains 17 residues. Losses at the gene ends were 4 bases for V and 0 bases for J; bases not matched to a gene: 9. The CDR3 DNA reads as TGTGCCAGCAGTGCCCACCCTAGCGGACTCTCCTACAATGAGCAGTTCTTC. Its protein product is CASSAHPSGLSYNEQFF. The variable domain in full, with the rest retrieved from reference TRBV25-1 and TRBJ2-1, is EADIYQTPRYLVIGTGKKITLECSQTMGHDKMYWYQQDPGMELHLIHYSYGVNSTEKGDLSSESTVSRIRTEHFPLTLESARPSHTSQYLCASSAHPSGLSYNEQFFGPGTRLTVL.

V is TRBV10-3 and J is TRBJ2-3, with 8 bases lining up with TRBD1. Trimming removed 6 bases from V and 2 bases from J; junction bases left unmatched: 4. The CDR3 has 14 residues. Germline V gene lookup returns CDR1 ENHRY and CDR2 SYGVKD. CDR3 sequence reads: CAISGQGNTDTQYF. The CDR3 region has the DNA TGTGCCATCAGCGGACAGGGCAACACAGATACGCAGTATTTT.

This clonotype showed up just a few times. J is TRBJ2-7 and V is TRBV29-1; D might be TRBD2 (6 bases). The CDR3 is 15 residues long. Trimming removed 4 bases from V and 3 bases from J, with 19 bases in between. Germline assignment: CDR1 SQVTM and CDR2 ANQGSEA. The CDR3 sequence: CSVVNVLADYYEQYF. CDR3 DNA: TGCAGCGTTGTTAATGTCTTAGCGGACTACTACGAGCAGTACTTC.

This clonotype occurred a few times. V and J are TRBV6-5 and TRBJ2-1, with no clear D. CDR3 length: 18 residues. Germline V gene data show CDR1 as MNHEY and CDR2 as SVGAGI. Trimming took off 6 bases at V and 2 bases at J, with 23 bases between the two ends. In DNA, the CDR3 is TGTGCCAGCAGCCCCTATGGGCGGTACCGTAAAACCTACAATGAGCAGTTCTTC. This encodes CASSPYGRYRKTYNEQFF.

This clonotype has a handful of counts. The CDR3 nucleotides read TGTGCCAGCAGCCCGTCAGGCGCGAACACCGGGGAGCTGTTTTTT. As protein: CASSPSGANTGELFF. The chain carries TRBV9 and TRBJ2-2; no definite D call. This CDR3 contains 15 residues. V lost 4 bases, J lost 0 bases, and 10 bases lay in between. Germline loops: CDR1 SGDLS, CDR2 YYNGEE.

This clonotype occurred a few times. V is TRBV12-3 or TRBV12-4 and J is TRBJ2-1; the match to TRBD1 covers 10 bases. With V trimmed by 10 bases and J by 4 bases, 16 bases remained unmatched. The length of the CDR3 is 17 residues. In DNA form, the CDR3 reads TGTGCCATTCGCTCCCAACGGACAGGGGGAGAGTACAATGAGCAGTTCTTC. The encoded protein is CAIRSQRTGGEYNEQFF.

The DNA for the CDR3 is TGTGCCAGCAGCTTGAATCAGGGAAGTGAGCAGTTCTTC. Translating it yields CASSLNQGSEQFF. The chain employs TRBV5-6 and TRBJ2-1; D might be TRBD1 (5 bases). The CDR3 covers 13 residues. The V end lost 1 base, the J end lost 9 bases, and 11 bases lay between the germline ends. Germline V gene data show CDR1 as SGHDT and CDR2 as YYEEEE. Filled out from reference TRBV5-6 and TRBJ2-1, the complete variable domain reads DAGVTQSPTHLIKTRGQQVTLRCSPKSGHDTVSWYQQALGQGPQFIFQYYEEEERQRGNFPDRFSGHQFPNYSSELNVNALLLGDSALYLCASSLNQGSEQFFGPGTRLTVL.

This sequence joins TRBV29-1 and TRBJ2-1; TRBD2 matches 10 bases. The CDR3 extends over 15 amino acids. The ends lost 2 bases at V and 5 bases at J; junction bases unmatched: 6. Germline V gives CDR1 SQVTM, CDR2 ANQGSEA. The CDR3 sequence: CSVESPGLADNEQFF. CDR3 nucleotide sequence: TGCAGCGTTGAATCCCCAGGACTAGCGGACAATGAGCAGTTCTTC.

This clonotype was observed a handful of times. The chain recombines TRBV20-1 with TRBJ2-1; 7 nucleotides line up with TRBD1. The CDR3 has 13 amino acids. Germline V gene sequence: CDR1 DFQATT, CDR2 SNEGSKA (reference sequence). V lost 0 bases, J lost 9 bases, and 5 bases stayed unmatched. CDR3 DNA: TGCAGTGCTAGAGATTCGACAGGGCCTGAGCAGTTCTTC. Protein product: CSARDSTGPEQFF.

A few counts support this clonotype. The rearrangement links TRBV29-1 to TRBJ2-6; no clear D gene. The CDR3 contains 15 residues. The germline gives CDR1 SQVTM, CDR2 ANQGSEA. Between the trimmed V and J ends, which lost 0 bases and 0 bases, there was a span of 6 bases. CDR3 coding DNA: TGCAGCGTTGAAGATTCCCCCTCTGGGGCCAACGTCCTGACTTTC. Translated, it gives CSVEDSPSGANVLTF. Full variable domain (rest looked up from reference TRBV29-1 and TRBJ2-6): SAVISQKPSRDICQRGTSLTIQCQVDSQVTMMFWYRQQPGQSLTLIATANQGSEATYESGFVIDKFPISRPNLTFSTLTVSNMSPEDSSIYLCSVEDSPSGANVLTFGAGSRLTVL.

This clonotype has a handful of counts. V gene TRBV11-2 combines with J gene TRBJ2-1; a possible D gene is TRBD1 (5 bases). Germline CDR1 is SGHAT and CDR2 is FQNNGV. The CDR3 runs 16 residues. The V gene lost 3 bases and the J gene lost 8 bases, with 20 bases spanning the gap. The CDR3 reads CASSFRGRAVIDEQFF. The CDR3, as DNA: TGTGCCAGCAGCTTCCGAGGCAGGGCAGTTATAGATGAGCAGTTCTTC.